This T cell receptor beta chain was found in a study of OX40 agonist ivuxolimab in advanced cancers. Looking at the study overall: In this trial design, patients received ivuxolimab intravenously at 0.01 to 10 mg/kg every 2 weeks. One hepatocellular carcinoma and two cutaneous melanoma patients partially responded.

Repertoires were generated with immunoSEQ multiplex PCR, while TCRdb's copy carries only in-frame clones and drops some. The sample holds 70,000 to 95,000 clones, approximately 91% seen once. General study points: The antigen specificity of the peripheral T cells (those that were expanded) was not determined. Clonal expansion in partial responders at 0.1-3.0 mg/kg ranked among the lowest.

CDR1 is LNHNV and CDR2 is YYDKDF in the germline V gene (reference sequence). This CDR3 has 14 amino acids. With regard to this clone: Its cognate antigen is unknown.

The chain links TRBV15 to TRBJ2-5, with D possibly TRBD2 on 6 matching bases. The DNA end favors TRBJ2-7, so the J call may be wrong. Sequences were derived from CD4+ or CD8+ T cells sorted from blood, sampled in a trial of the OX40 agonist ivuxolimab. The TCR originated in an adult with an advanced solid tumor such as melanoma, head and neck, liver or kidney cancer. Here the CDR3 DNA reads TGTGCCACCAGCAGGGGGACTTCCGACTACGAGCAGTACTTC. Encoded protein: CATSRGTSDYEQYF.